These T cell receptor beta chains were read from a single sample in a study of blood T cell repertoires in COVID-19. The data were produced by immunoSEQ multiplex PCR, yet TCRdb's version contains in-frame clones alone and is incomplete. The sample lists about 210,000 clones, just over 90% occurring once. The sample comprised peripheral blood. The receptors come from a man younger than 45 with acute or convalescent COVID-19. Both conserved end residues are part of each CDR3. The D gene is left open where the match is weak. Rows may omit the clone size; those that give it use once, few, many or a size class.

abundance: few
j_gene: TRBJ2-7
v_gene: TRBV28
d_gene: .
CDR3aa: CASSNRWHSYEQYF
CDR3nt: TGTGCCAGCAGTAACCGTTGGCATTCCTACGAGCAGTACTTC

abundance: .
j_gene: TRBJ1-2
v_gene: TRBV14
d_gene: .
CDR3aa: CASSQEGKAYGYTF
CDR3nt: TGTGCCAGCAGCCAAGAGGGCAAGGCCTATGGCTACACCTTC

abundance: .
j_gene: TRBJ2-7
v_gene: TRBV4-2
d_gene: .
CDR3aa: CASSQDRDEQYF
CDR3nt: TGTGCCAGCAGCCAAGACCGCGACGAGCAGTACTTC

abundance: .
j_gene: TRBJ1-1
v_gene: TRBV18
d_gene: .
CDR3aa: CASSLLPQGITEAFF
CDR3nt: TGTGCCAGCTCACTTTTGCCCCAGGGGATCACTGAAGCTTTCTTT

abundance: .
j_gene: TRBJ1-6
v_gene: TRBV6-5
d_gene: TRBD1
CDR3aa: CASSYGQENSPLHF
CDR3nt: TGTGCCAGCAGTTACGGACAGGAAAATTCACCCCTCCACTTT

abundance: .
j_gene: TRBJ2-3
v_gene: TRBV14
d_gene: .
CDR3aa: CASSPSRGAQYF
CDR3nt: TGTGCCAGCAGCCCATCTCGGGGGGCCCAGTATTTT

abundance: .
j_gene: TRBJ2-1
v_gene: TRBV7-3
d_gene: TRBD1
CDR3aa: CASSRDRGGNEQFF
CDR3nt: TGTGCCAGCAGCCGGGACAGGGGTGGCAATGAGCAGTTCTTC

abundance: .
j_gene: TRBJ2-7
v_gene: TRBV5-1
d_gene: TRBD1
CDR3aa: CASSLVGQGPNEQYF
CDR3nt: TGCGCCAGCAGCCTTGTGGGACAGGGGCCCAACGAGCAGTACTTC

abundance: .
j_gene: TRBJ1-4
v_gene: TRBV5-1
d_gene: .
CDR3aa: CASTDGRGGEKLFF
CDR3nt: TGCGCCAGCACAGACGGCAGGGGTGGTGAAAAACTGTTTTTT

abundance: .
j_gene: TRBJ1-3
v_gene: TRBV6-5
d_gene: .
CDR3aa: CASSSQGRTGNTIYF
CDR3nt: TGTGCCAGTAGTTCGCAGGGCCGCACTGGAAACACCATATATTTT

abundance: .
j_gene: TRBJ1-2
v_gene: TRBV5-1
d_gene: .
CDR3aa: CASSLVGGYGYTF
CDR3nt: TGCGCCAGCAGCTTGGTGGGGGGGTATGGCTACACCTTC

abundance: .
j_gene: TRBJ2-1
v_gene: TRBV7-9
d_gene: .
CDR3aa: CASSSTGTRGDAPHNEQFF
CDR3nt: TGTGCCAGCAGCTCCACAGGGACCCGGGGGGACGCACCTCACAATGAGCAGTTCTTC

abundance: .
j_gene: TRBJ1-2
v_gene: TRBV15
d_gene: TRBD1
CDR3aa: CATFVRQGILSWGYTF
CDR3nt: TGTGCCACCTTCGTGAGACAGGGGATTTTATCGTGGGGCTACACCTTC

abundance: .
j_gene: TRBJ2-3
v_gene: TRBV10-1
d_gene: TRBD2
CDR3aa: CASSERAGATDTQYF
CDR3nt: TGCGCCAGCAGTGAGAGGGCGGGAGCCACAGATACGCAGTATTTT

abundance: .
j_gene: TRBJ2-1
v_gene: TRBV6-5
d_gene: TRBD1
CDR3aa: CASSYDGTGAYNEQFF
CDR3nt: TGTGCCAGCAGTTACGATGGGACAGGGGCCTACAATGAGCAGTTCTTC

abundance: .
j_gene: TRBJ2-3
v_gene: TRBV3-1/TRBV3-2
d_gene: .
CDR3aa: CASSQTSGSTQYF
CDR3nt: TGTGCCAGCAGCCAAACCAGTGGCAGTACGCAGTATTTT

abundance: .
j_gene: TRBJ2-2
v_gene: TRBV30
d_gene: TRBD1
CDR3aa: CIARLPGQGTGELFF
CDR3nt: TGTATCGCCCGCCTCCCGGGACAGGGGACCGGGGAGCTGTTTTTT

abundance: .
j_gene: TRBJ2-3
v_gene: TRBV11-2
d_gene: .
CDR3aa: CASSLLAGPGTDTQYF
CDR3nt: TGTGCCAGCAGCCTCCTCGCGGGCCCCGGCACAGATACGCAGTATTTT

abundance: .
j_gene: TRBJ2-7
v_gene: TRBV5-4
d_gene: TRBD1
CDR3aa: CASSFWTGGSYEQYF
CDR3nt: TGTGCCAGCAGCTTTTGGACAGGGGGCTCCTACGAGCAGTACTTC

abundance: .
j_gene: TRBJ1-3
v_gene: TRBV5-1
d_gene: .
CDR3aa: CASSTSTGESGNTIYF
CDR3nt: TGCGCCAGCAGCACCTCGACAGGAGAGTCTGGAAACACCATATATTTT

abundance: .
j_gene: TRBJ2-5
v_gene: TRBV7-8
d_gene: TRBD2
CDR3aa: CASRRRGGGETQYF
CDR3nt: TGTGCCAGCAGGAGGCGGGGGGGAGGTGAGACCCAGTACTTC

abundance: .
j_gene: TRBJ2-7
v_gene: TRBV9
d_gene: .
CDR3aa: CASSVGVGDEQYF
CDR3nt: TGTGCCAGCAGCGTAGGGGTCGGGGACGAGCAGTACTTC

abundance: .
j_gene: TRBJ1-2
v_gene: TRBV6-5
d_gene: TRBD1
CDR3aa: CASRRTGQYGYTF
CDR3nt: TGTGCCAGCAGAAGGACAGGGCAGTATGGCTACACCTTC

abundance: few
j_gene: TRBJ1-3
v_gene: TRBV7-6
d_gene: .
CDR3aa: CASSAGTLSGNTIYF
CDR3nt: TGTGCCAGCAGCGCAGGCACCCTCTCTGGAAACACCATATATTTT

abundance: .
j_gene: TRBJ2-1
v_gene: TRBV18
d_gene: .
CDR3aa: CASSPPSSHMHEQFF
CDR3nt: TGTGCCAGCTCACCACCCAGTTCCCACATGCATGAGCAGTTCTTC

abundance: .
j_gene: TRBJ1-4
v_gene: TRBV11-2
d_gene: TRBD1
CDR3aa: CASSLRQGDEKLFF
CDR3nt: TGTGCCAGCAGCTTAAGACAGGGAGATGAAAAACTGTTTTTT

abundance: .
j_gene: TRBJ1-1
v_gene: TRBV6-6
d_gene: .
CDR3aa: CASRLEPSNTEAFF
CDR3nt: TGTGCCAGCCGATTAGAACCTTCGAACACTGAAGCTTTCTTT

abundance: .
j_gene: TRBJ1-4
v_gene: TRBV30
d_gene: TRBD1
CDR3aa: CAGIRDSNEKLFF
CDR3nt: TGTGCCGGGATCCGGGACAGTAATGAAAAACTGTTTTTT

abundance: few
j_gene: TRBJ1-2
v_gene: TRBV19
d_gene: .
CDR3aa: CASKGRTRYGYTF
CDR3nt: TGTGCCAGTAAGGGCAGGACTCGCTATGGCTACACCTTC

abundance: .
j_gene: TRBJ1-1
v_gene: TRBV4-1
d_gene: .
CDR3aa: CASSQPRNTEAFF
CDR3nt: TGCGCCAGCAGCCAACCCAGGAACACTGAAGCTTTCTTT

abundance: .
j_gene: TRBJ2-5
v_gene: TRBV5-1
d_gene: TRBD1
CDR3aa: CASSLQGTGQETQYF
CDR3nt: TGCGCCAGCAGCCTACAGGGGACCGGCCAAGAGACCCAGTACTTC

abundance: .
j_gene: TRBJ1-5
v_gene: TRBV19
d_gene: .
CDR3aa: CASSITGGPNQPQHF
CDR3nt: TGTGCCAGTAGTATCACTGGCGGGCCCAATCAGCCCCAGCATTTT

abundance: .
j_gene: TRBJ2-3
v_gene: TRBV11-2
d_gene: .
CDR3aa: CASSLSSLLTQYF
CDR3nt: TGTGCCAGCAGCTTGTCTAGTTTGCTGACGCAGTATTTT

abundance: once
j_gene: TRBJ2-7
v_gene: TRBV6-5
d_gene: .
CDR3aa: CASSTQGDREQYF
CDR3nt: TGTGCCAGCAGTACACAGGGCGACCGCGAGCAGTACTTC

abundance: .
j_gene: TRBJ2-1
v_gene: TRBV11-2
d_gene: TRBD2
CDR3aa: CASSSSGRAYNEQFF
CDR3nt: TGTGCCAGCAGTTCTAGCGGGAGGGCCTACAATGAGCAGTTCTTC

abundance: .
j_gene: TRBJ2-1
v_gene: TRBV9
d_gene: TRBD2
CDR3aa: CASSDVTGTSGSHEQFF
CDR3nt: TGTGCCAGCAGCGACGTAACCGGGACTAGCGGGAGTCATGAGCAGTTCTTC

abundance: .
j_gene: TRBJ1-2
v_gene: TRBV3-1/TRBV3-2
d_gene: .
CDR3aa: CASSRGLAGYTF
CDR3nt: TGTGCCAGCAGCCGCGGTCTAGCGGGCTACACCTTC

abundance: .
j_gene: TRBJ2-5
v_gene: TRBV30
d_gene: .
CDR3aa: CAWRDSGTRYRTQYF
CDR3nt: TGTGCCTGGAGAGACTCCGGGACTCGATACAGGACCCAGTACTTC

abundance: .
j_gene: TRBJ1-1
v_gene: TRBV20-1
d_gene: .
CDR3aa: CSASSGRNTEAFF
CDR3nt: TGCAGTGCTAGTTCCGGGAGGAACACTGAAGCTTTCTTT

abundance: .
j_gene: TRBJ1-2
v_gene: TRBV27
d_gene: TRBD1
CDR3aa: CASSKYGTGDTQNYGYTF
CDR3nt: TGTGCCAGCAGTAAATACGGGACAGGAGATACACAGAACTATGGCTACACCTTC

abundance: .
j_gene: TRBJ2-7
v_gene: TRBV6-5
d_gene: .
CDR3aa: CASVGASDSYEQYF
CDR3nt: TGTGCCAGTGTCGGCGCTAGCGACTCCTACGAGCAGTACTTC

abundance: .
j_gene: TRBJ2-3
v_gene: TRBV18
d_gene: .
CDR3aa: CASSPQRDSSTDTQYF
CDR3nt: TGTGCCAGCTCACCCCAACGGGACTCTTCCACAGATACGCAGTATTTT

abundance: .
j_gene: TRBJ1-1
v_gene: TRBV19
d_gene: .
CDR3aa: CASSIMGSITEAFF
CDR3nt: TGTGCCAGTAGTATCATGGGCAGCATCACTGAAGCTTTCTTT

abundance: .
j_gene: TRBJ1-1
v_gene: TRBV6-1
d_gene: .
CDR3aa: CASSDPGGLNTEAFF
CDR3nt: TGTGCCAGCAGTGACCCGGGGGGGCTGAACACTGAAGCTTTCTTT

abundance: .
j_gene: TRBJ2-2
v_gene: TRBV2
d_gene: .
CDR3aa: CASKGQPNTGELFF
CDR3nt: TGTGCCAGCAAGGGACAACCGAACACCGGGGAGCTGTTTTTT

abundance: .
j_gene: TRBJ1-1
v_gene: TRBV28
d_gene: .
CDR3aa: CASSLYGRAAFF
CDR3nt: TGTGCCAGCAGTTTGTACGGGAGGGCAGCTTTCTTT

abundance: .
j_gene: TRBJ2-5
v_gene: TRBV5-1
d_gene: TRBD2
CDR3aa: CASSFGREGQTQYF
CDR3nt: TGCGCCAGCAGCTTCGGCAGGGAGGGACAGACCCAGTACTTC

abundance: .
j_gene: TRBJ2-7
v_gene: TRBV27
d_gene: .
CDR3aa: CASSLSQGSYEQYF
CDR3nt: TGTGCCAGCAGTTTATCGCAGGGTTCCTACGAGCAGTACTTC

abundance: .
j_gene: TRBJ2-3
v_gene: TRBV5-1
d_gene: TRBD2
CDR3aa: CASSLERGAHTQYF
CDR3nt: TGCGCCAGCAGCTTGGAGCGGGGGGCCCATACGCAGTATTTT

abundance: .
j_gene: TRBJ1-1
v_gene: TRBV28
d_gene: .
CDR3aa: CASSRQALTEAFF
CDR3nt: TGTGCCAGCAGTAGGCAGGCACTCACTGAAGCTTTCTTT

abundance: .
j_gene: TRBJ1-1
v_gene: TRBV27
d_gene: .
CDR3aa: CASSLAGLGTEAFF
CDR3nt: TGTGCCAGCAGTTTAGCCGGACTTGGCACTGAAGCTTTCTTT

abundance: .
j_gene: TRBJ2-7
v_gene: TRBV7-2
d_gene: TRBD2
CDR3aa: CASSPSGREGRYEQYF
CDR3nt: TGTGCCAGCAGCCCCAGTGGGCGGGAGGGCCGGTACGAGCAGTACTTC

abundance: .
j_gene: TRBJ2-7
v_gene: TRBV28
d_gene: .
CDR3aa: CASKGGRISDPYEQYF
CDR3nt: TGTGCCAGCAAGGGGGGGCGGATTAGCGATCCCTACGAGCAGTACTTC

abundance: .
j_gene: TRBJ2-3
v_gene: TRBV19
d_gene: TRBD2
CDR3aa: CASSIVSGGVDTQYF
CDR3nt: TGTGCCAGTAGTATAGTTAGCGGGGGAGTGGATACGCAGTATTTT

abundance: .
j_gene: TRBJ2-3
v_gene: TRBV6-5
d_gene: .
CDR3aa: CASRGHGTDTQYF
CDR3nt: TGTGCCAGCAGGGGACACGGTACAGATACGCAGTATTTT

abundance: .
j_gene: TRBJ2-1
v_gene: TRBV3-1/TRBV3-2
d_gene: .
CDR3aa: CASSQGSAWGPREQFF
CDR3nt: TGTGCCAGCAGCCAAGGGAGTGCTTGGGGGCCGAGGGAGCAGTTCTTC

abundance: .
j_gene: TRBJ2-7
v_gene: TRBV5-1
d_gene: TRBD2
CDR3aa: CASSLGVGLAIYEQYF
CDR3nt: TGCGCCAGCAGCTTGGGGGTGGGACTAGCGATCTACGAGCAGTACTTC

abundance: .
j_gene: TRBJ2-2
v_gene: TRBV4-1
d_gene: TRBD1
CDR3aa: CASRGYRGAAGELFF
CDR3nt: TGCGCCAGCAGAGGGTACAGGGGGGCGGCCGGGGAGCTGTTTTTT

abundance: .
j_gene: TRBJ1-2
v_gene: TRBV5-1
d_gene: TRBD1
CDR3aa: CASSPDRGGGYTF
CDR3nt: TGCGCCAGCAGCCCAGACAGGGGGGGTGGCTACACCTTC

abundance: .
j_gene: TRBJ1-6
v_gene: TRBV28
d_gene: .
CDR3aa: CASSLDSSYNSPLHF
CDR3nt: TGTGCCAGCAGTTTAGATAGCTCCTATAATTCACCCCTCCACTTT